A single sample gave rise to the 22 T cell receptor beta chains below, sequenced in a study of blood T cells in healthy people across ages. For the second PCR, which ran for roughly 7 to 11 cycles, a sample-barcoded 5' primer and a J-beta primer mix were used. One entry per CDR3 protein results from TCRdb running MiXCR on the 5' RACE reads. The sample lists approximately 780,000 distinct CDR3 sequences, about 26% occurring once. Separately, the same data were catalogued under a study of T cells of mothers and their children.

The sequencing sample was made of blood. The receptors originated from a boy between 5 and 17 years old in good health.

The rearrangement links TRBV7-9 to TRBJ1-2, with TRBD1 as a possible D gene (6 bases). Trimming took off 5 bases at V and 6 bases at J, with 16 bases between the two ends. The CDR3 loop spans 14 amino acids. The V gene's germline CDR1 is SEHNR and CDR2 FQNEAQ (reference sequence). CDR3 protein: CASSQNTAGDGYTF. In DNA, the CDR3 is TGTGCCAGCAGCCAAAATACGGCAGGGGATGGCTACACCTTC.

The chain links TRBV12-3 or TRBV12-4 to TRBJ1-2; 7 bases map to TRBD1. CDR3 length: 16 amino acids. V shed 5 bases, J shed 4 bases, and the junction held 13 bases outside the gene matches. This chain's CDR3 is CASSPGPRDRIYGYTF. The CDR3, as DNA: TGTGCCAGCAGTCCCGGCCCCAGGGACAGAATCTATGGCTACACCTTC.

The rearrangement uses TRBV29-1 and TRBJ2-3; D is undetermined. The germline V and J ends were trimmed by 5 bases and 6 bases, with 12 bases remaining between them. This CDR3 comprises 12 residues. Germline assignment: CDR1 SQVTM and CDR2 ANQGSEA. The CDR3 region has the DNA TGCAGCGTTCGTTCGCCCGGGGATACGCAGTATTTT. Amino acids: CSVRSPGDTQYF.

This clonotype has just a few counts. The J gene is TRBJ2-6, the V gene TRBV10-3; tentative D call: TRBD1 (5 bases). The CDR3 extends over 14 amino acids. Germline V CDR1 and CDR2: ENHRY, SYGVKD. V lost 6 bases to trimming and J lost 1 base, with 7 bases between them. CDR3 protein: CAISSGSGANVLTF. The CDR3 DNA reads TGTGCCATCAGCTCAGGGTCTGGGGCCAACGTCCTGACTTTC.

For this clonotype: Compared with germline, one end of the junction differs, possibly owing to a read error. V is TRBV5-6 and J is TRBJ2-7; D is ambiguous. CDR1 and CDR2 from the germline V gene are SGHDT and YYEEEE. This CDR3 is built from 13 residues. This chain's CDR3 is CASSLGQYYELYF. The CDR3 bases are TGTGCCAGCAGCTTGGGGCAGTACTACGAGCTGTACTTC.

V usage is TRBV6-6 and J usage is TRBJ2-1; TRBD2 might be the D (7 bases). The ends were cut back, 8 bases at V and 4 bases at J, with 15 bases in the middle. The CDR3 runs 14 residues. From germline, CDR1 is MNHNY and CDR2 SVGAGI (reference sequence). CDR3 protein: CASGEGGRYNEQFF. The CDR3 DNA reads TGTGCCAGCGGGGAGGGGGGACGGTACAATGAGCAGTTCTTC.

There are a few counts of this clonotype. This rearrangement joins TRBV20-1 to TRBJ2-5; 8 bases fit TRBD1. In germline, CDR1 is DFQATT, CDR2 SNEGSKA (reference sequence). This CDR3 is 15 amino acids long. The J segment lost 1 base and the V segment lost 5 bases, leaving 9 bases of the junction unmatched. In DNA form, the CDR3 reads TGCAGTGCTCCGCAGTCCGACAGGGGCCAAGAGACCCAGTACTTC. It specifies CSAPQSDRGQETQYF.

This clonotype was counted only a few times. The chain links TRBV7-8 to TRBJ2-7; 14 bases line up with TRBD2. The J call is uncertain, as TRBJ2-1 better fits the DNA end. Germline-derived CDR1 and CDR2 are SGHVS and FQNEAQ. The CDR3 covers 17 residues. Here the CDR3 DNA reads TGTGCCAGCAGCTCCCGGACTAGCGGGGGGTTTTACAATGAGCAGTTCTTC. This codes for CASSSRTSGGFYNEQFF.

This clonotype was observed a handful of times. V usage is TRBV28 and J usage is TRBJ2-1; TRBD2 aligns across 13 bases. Germline V gene sequence: CDR1 MDHEN, CDR2 SYDVKM. This CDR3 comprises 17 residues. The trim removed 4 bases at V and 1 base at J, leaving 4 bases unmatched. The CDR3, as DNA: TGTGCCAGCAGTTCCGGACTAGCGGGGGTTTCCTACAATGAGCAGTTCTTC. As protein: CASSSGLAGVSYNEQFF.

This clonotype was counted once. This chain connects TRBV7-9 to TRBJ1-4; tentative D call: TRBD1 (5 bases). Germline V gives CDR1 SEHNR, CDR2 FQNEAQ (reference sequence). The CDR3 contains 15 residues. Trimming pared 1 base from V and 8 bases from J, leaving 14 bases between. This CDR3 is CASSLGPLRGEKLFF. The CDR3 DNA reads TGTGCCAGCAGCTTAGGGCCCCTCCGGGGGGAAAAACTGTTTTTT.

The chain recombines TRBV6-1 with TRBJ1-2; D is undetermined. The CDR3 consists of 14 residues. The V end was cut by 7 bases, the J end by 2 bases, with 14 bases between. Germline V gives CDR1 MNHNS, CDR2 SASEGT. Here the CDR3 DNA reads TGTGCCAGCATGCGCCAGGATGGCAACTATGGCTACACCTTC. This sequence encodes CASMRQDGNYGYTF.

The V gene is TRBV29-1, the J gene TRBJ2-7, with D possibly being TRBD1 (6 bases). V was trimmed by 5 bases and J by 5 bases, leaving 10 bases between them. CDR1 and CDR2 (germline): SQVTM, ANQGSEA. The CDR3 runs 11 residues. Here the CDR3 reads CSVLQGNEQYF. The CDR3, as DNA: TGCAGCGTTCTACAGGGCAACGAGCAGTACTTC.

The V call is TRBV9, the J call TRBJ1-2, with a tentative D call TRBD1 (5 bases). The germline CDR1 and CDR2 sequences are SGDLS and YYNGEE. The CDR3 runs to 14 residues. The V end was cut by 4 bases, the J end by 8 bases, with 18 bases between. The CDR3, as DNA: TGTGCCAGCAGCCCGCAAACAGGTCCCAAGGGCTACACCTTC. Its protein is CASSPQTGPKGYTF.

This clonotype was counted a few times. J is TRBJ2-5 and V is TRBV11-2; TRBD2 aligns across 7 bases. The germline CDR1 and CDR2 sequences are SGHAT and FQNNGV. Trimming took 5 bases from V and 5 from J; bases not matched to a gene: 11. The CDR3 extends over 15 amino acids. The DNA for the CDR3 is TGTGCCAGCAGCCTAGCGGTCCGGCCTCGGGAGACCCAGTACTTC. This sequence encodes CASSLAVRPRETQYF.

This clonotype was seen ten or more times. V and J are TRBV15 and TRBJ2-5, with D possibly matching TRBD2 (6 bases). V was cut by 6 bases and J by 4 bases, with 21 bases left in between. The CDR3 runs 16 residues. Germline CDR1 and CDR2: LNHNV and YYDKDF (reference sequence). In DNA form, the CDR3 reads TGTGCCACCAGTAAGGGAGGCTCATCCGGCGGAGAGACCCAGTACTTC. Amino acid sequence: CATSKGGSSGGETQYF.

This sequence joins TRBV20-1 and TRBJ2-1; D is undetermined. The last part of the DNA fits TRBJ2-7 better; the J call may be wrong. The germline CDR1 and CDR2 sequences are DFQATT and SNEGSKA (reference sequence). CDR3 size: 13 residues. For the CDR3, the DNA is TGCAGTGCTAGAGTCGGCGCCTCGGCCGAGCAGTACTTC. It yields the protein CSARVGASAEQYF.

The rearrangement uses TRBV27 and TRBJ1-5; the D gene is possibly TRBD1 (6 bases). The CDR3 loop spans 15 amino acids. The V gene's germline CDR1 is MNHEY and CDR2 SMNVEV (reference sequence). V was shortened by 2 bases and J by 6 bases, with 14 bases between the two germline ends. Here the CDR3 DNA reads TGTGCCAGCAGTTTAGCTGGGGGCGAGAGTCAGCCCCAGCATTTT. Translated: CASSLAGGESQPQHF.

This clonotype was found once. The chain has TRBV29-1 and TRBJ2-2; 11 nucleotides agree with TRBD1. Germline V gene data show CDR1 as SQVTM and CDR2 as ANQGSEA. The V and J ends lost 8 bases and 5 bases, in that order; junction bases with no gene match: 10. CDR3 length equals 15 residues. This chain's CDR3 is CSSSGDRGATGELFF. The DNA of the CDR3 is TGCAGCTCCTCCGGGGACAGGGGGGCGACCGGGGAGCTGTTTTTT.

Notes on this clonotype: This may stem from a read error, because a much larger clone lies one nucleotide away. CDR3 loop: CASSATGLAETHYF. The CDR3 bases are TGCGCCAGCAGTGCTACGGGACTAGCGGAGACCCACTACTTC. V is TRBV4-1 and J is TRBJ2-5; TRBD2 matches 11 bases. The CDR3 is 14 residues long. Germline CDR1 is MGHRA and CDR2 is YSYEKL.

V and J are TRBV6-6 and TRBJ1-4, with D possibly TRBD1 on 5 matching bases. The CDR3 has 14 residues. V lost 0 bases and J 3 bases, leaving 5 bases between the germline ends. The germline CDR1 and CDR2 sequences are MNHNY and SVGAGI (reference sequence). DNA of the CDR3: TGTGCCAGCAGTTACTCGACAGCTAATGAAAAACTGTTTTTT. It translates to CASSYSTANEKLFF.

The table lists this clonotype with a few counts. The chain joins TRBV21-1 to TRBJ2-7; no DNA check was done on the table's D call, TRBD1. TRBV21-1 corresponds to a pseudogene. The CDR3 has 13 residues. The CDR3 region is CASSNGTDYEQYF. For the CDR3, the DNA is TGTGCCAGCAGCAACGGGACGGACTACGAGCAGTACTTC.

J is TRBJ2-7 and V is TRBV12-3 or TRBV12-4; D might be TRBD2 (7 bases). The V and J ends lost 6 bases and 7 bases respectively, with 19 bases between them. This CDR3 has 14 residues. The CDR3 nucleotides read TGTGCCAGCAGCTACTCGAGGGGGAGGGGAGAGCAGTACTTC. As protein: CASSYSRGRGEQYF.